This T cell receptor (beta chain) came from a study of response to subunit inactivated influenza vaccine. TCRdb re-called the RT-PCR reads through MiXCR, storing one row per CDR3 protein. The profile shows roughly 620,000 distinct CDR3 sequences, 10% to 12% of them singletons. Per the germline V gene, CDR1 is SQVTM and CDR2 is ANQGSEA. V shed 1 base and J shed 0 bases, with 9 bases lying between them. CDR3 length equals 14 residues. This clonotype was counted only a few times. These records were also assigned to another study, of T cells expressing NK-cell markers. That work states: Template switching by 5'RACE with UMIs generated the TCR beta cDNA. Researchers got TCR beta repertoires out of sorted CD3+CD56+NKG2C+, CD3+CD56+NKG2C- and CD3+CD56-NKG2C+ T cells. In about six donors, dominant CD3+CD56+NKG2C+ clonotypes ranked among the top 10 CD8+ clonotypes. These clonotypes, the leaders elsewhere, also led the CD3+CD56-NKG2C+ fraction in a handful of donors.

V and J are TRBV29-1 and TRBJ2-5; no definite D call. The TCR was taken from a man aged 50 or older who received an inactivated influenza vaccine. Sample: PBMCs from blood, taken on the day of vaccination. The CDR3 is CSVEGFRDQETQYF. DNA for the CDR3: TGCAGCGTTGAAGGGTTCCGGGACCAAGAGACCCAGTACTTC.